This TCR beta chain stems from a study of blood T cell repertoires in COVID-19. Study background: Donors in the United States, Italy and Spain gave samples during acute or convalescent COVID-19. Nucleic acid was either cDNA or gDNA, and it came from T cells, B-cell-depleted T cells, or PBMCs.

The table came from immunoSEQ multiplex PCR; TCRdb's copy has only in-frame clones and leaves some out. Of 250,000 to 300,000 clones listed, roughly 93% are singletons. Germline CDR1 and CDR2: KGHSH and LQKENI. V gave up 3 bases and J gave up 1 base, with 16 bases separating them. This CDR3 contains 17 residues. The sequence was obtained from a woman aged 40-49 years with acute COVID-19. Sequencing used PBMCs or T cells enriched from blood (not recorded which). The chain has TRBV18 and TRBJ2-1; D unresolved. CDR3 loop: CASSPSGADASYNEQFF. Written as DNA, the CDR3 is TGTGCCAGCTCACCCTCAGGTGCAGACGCATCCTACAATGAGCAGTTCTTC.